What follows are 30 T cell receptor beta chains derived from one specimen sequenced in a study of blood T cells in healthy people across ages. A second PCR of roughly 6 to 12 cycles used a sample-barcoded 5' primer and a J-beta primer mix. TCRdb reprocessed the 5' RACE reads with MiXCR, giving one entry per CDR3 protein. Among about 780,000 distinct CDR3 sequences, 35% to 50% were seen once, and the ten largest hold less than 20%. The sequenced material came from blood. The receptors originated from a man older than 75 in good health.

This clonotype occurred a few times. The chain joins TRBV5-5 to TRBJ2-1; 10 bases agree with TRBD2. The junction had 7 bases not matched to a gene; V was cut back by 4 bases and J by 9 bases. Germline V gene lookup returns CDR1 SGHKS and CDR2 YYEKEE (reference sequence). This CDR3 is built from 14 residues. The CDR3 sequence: CASSGGLAMSEQFF. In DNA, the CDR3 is TGTGCCAGCAGCGGGGGACTAGCGATGAGTGAGCAGTTCTTC.

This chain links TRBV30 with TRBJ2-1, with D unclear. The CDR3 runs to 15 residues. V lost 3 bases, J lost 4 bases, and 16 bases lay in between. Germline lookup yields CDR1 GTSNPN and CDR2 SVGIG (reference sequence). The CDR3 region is CAWRPSNGPYNEQFF. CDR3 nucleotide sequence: TGTGCCTGGAGGCCCTCGAACGGACCGTACAATGAGCAGTTCTTC.

CDR3 coding DNA: TGTGCCAGCAGTATAGCGGGAGGCCCAGATACGCAGTATTTT. Amino acid sequence: CASSIAGGPDTQYF. This chain connects TRBV27 to TRBJ2-3, with TRBD2 matching over 10 bases. Unmatched junction bases numbered 3, after V lost 5 bases and J lost 4 bases. Germline assignment: CDR1 MNHEY and CDR2 SMNVEV (reference sequence). The CDR3 is made up of 14 amino acids.

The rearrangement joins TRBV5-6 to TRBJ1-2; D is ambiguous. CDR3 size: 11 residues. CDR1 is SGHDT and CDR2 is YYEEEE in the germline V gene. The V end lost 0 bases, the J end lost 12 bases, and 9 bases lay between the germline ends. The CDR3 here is CASSLVGSNTF. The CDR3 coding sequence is TGTGCCAGCAGCTTGGTGGGCAGTAACACCTTC.

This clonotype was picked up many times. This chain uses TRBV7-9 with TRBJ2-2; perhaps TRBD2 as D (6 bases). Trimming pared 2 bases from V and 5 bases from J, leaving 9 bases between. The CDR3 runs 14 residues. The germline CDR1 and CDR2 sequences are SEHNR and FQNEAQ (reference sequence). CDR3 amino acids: CASSLMAGTGELFF. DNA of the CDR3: TGTGCCAGCAGCTTAATGGCGGGAACCGGGGAGCTGTTTTTT.

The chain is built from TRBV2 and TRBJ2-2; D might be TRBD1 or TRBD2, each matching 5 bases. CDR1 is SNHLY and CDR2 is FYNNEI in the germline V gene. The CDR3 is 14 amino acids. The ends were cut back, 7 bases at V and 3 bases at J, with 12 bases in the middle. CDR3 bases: TGTGCCAGCATATGGGGGAGAGACACCGGGGAGCTGTTTTTT. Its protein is CASIWGRDTGELFF.

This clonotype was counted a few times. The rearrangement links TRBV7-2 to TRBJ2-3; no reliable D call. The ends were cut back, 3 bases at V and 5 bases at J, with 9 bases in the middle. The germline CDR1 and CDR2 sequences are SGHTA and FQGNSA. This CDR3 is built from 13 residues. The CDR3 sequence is CASSFRRQDTQYF. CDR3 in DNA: TGTGCCAGCAGCTTCCGGAGACAAGATACGCAGTATTTT.

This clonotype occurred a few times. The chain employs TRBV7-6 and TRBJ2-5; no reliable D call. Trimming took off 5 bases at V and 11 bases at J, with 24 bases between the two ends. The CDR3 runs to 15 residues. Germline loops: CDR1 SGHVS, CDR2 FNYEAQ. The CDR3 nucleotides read TGTGCCAGCAGCGCTCATAGGGAATCTGCCAATGAGCAGTACTTC. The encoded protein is CASSAHRESANEQYF.

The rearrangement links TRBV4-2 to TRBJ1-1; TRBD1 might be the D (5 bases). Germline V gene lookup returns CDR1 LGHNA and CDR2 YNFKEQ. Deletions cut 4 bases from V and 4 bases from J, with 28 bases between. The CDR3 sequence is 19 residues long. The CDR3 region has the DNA TGTGCCAGCAGCCTCGGAATCCACCTGGCGGGGGAGCAAGGCACTGAAGCTTTCTTT. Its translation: CASSLGIHLAGEQGTEAFF.

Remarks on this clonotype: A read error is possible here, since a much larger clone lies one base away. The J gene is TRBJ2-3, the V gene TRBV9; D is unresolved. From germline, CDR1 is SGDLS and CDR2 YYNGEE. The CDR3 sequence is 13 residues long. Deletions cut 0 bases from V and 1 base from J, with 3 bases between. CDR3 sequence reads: CASSVVGTDTQYF. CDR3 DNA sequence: TGTGCCAGCAGCGTAGTTGGCACAGATACGCAGTATTTT.

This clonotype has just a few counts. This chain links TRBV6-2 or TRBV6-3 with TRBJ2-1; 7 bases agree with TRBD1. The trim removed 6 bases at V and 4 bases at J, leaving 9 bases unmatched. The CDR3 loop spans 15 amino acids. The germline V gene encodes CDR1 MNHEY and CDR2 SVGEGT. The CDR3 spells CASSPARGMYNEQFF. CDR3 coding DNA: TGTGCCAGCAGCCCCGCCAGGGGGATGTACAATGAGCAGTTCTTC.

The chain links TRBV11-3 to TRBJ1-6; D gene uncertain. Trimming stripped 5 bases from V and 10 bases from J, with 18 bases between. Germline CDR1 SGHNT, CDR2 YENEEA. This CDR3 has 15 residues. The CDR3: CASSTRDGVGSPLHF. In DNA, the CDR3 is TGTGCCAGCAGCACAAGAGACGGGGTTGGGTCACCCCTCCACTTT. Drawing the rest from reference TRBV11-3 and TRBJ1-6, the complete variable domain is EAGVVQSPRYKIIEKKQPVAFWCNPISGHNTLYWYLQNLGQGPELLIRYENEEAVDDSQLPKDRFSAERLKGVDSTLKIQPAELGDSAVYLCASSTRDGVGSPLHFGNGTRLTVT.

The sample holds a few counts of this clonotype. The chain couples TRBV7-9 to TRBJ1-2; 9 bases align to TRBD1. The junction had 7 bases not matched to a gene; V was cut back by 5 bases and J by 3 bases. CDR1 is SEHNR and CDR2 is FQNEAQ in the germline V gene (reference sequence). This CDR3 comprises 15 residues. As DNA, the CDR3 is TGTGCCAGCAGCCAGTGGGACAGGGTGGACTATGGCTACACCTTC. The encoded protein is CASSQWDRVDYGYTF.

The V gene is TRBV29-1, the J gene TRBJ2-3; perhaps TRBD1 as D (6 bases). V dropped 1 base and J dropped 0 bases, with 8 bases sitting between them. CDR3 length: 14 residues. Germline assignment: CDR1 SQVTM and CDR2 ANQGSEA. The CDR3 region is CSVEAGDSTDTQYF. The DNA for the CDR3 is TGCAGCGTTGAAGCAGGGGATAGCACAGATACGCAGTATTTT.

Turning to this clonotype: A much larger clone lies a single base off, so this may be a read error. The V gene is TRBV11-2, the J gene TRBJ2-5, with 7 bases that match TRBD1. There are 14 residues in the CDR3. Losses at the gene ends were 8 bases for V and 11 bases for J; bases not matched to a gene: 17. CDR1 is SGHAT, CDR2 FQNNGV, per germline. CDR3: CASRKGQSYNEQYF. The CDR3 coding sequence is TGTGCCAGCCGTAAGGGACAGTCGTACAATGAGCAGTACTTC.

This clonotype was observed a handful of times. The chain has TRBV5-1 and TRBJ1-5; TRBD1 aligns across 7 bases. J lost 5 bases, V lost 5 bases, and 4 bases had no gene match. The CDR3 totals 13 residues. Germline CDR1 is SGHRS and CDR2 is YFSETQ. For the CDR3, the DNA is TGCGCCAGCAGTTCCCAGGGGGATCAGCCCCAGCATTTT. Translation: CASSSQGDQPQHF.

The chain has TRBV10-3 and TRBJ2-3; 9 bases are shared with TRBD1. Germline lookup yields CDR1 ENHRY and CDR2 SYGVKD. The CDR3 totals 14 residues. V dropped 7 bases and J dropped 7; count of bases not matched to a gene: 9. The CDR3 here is CAITRGQGFNTQYF. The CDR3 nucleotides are TGTGCCATCACTAGGGGACAGGGCTTTAATACGCAGTATTTT.

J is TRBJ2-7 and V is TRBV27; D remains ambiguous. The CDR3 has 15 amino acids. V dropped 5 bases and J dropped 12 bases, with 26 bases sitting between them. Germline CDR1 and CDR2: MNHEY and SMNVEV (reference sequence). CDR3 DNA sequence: TGTGCCAGCAGTGCCCTTTTAATCGATTCACCAAGGCGGTACTTC. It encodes CASSALLIDSPRRYF.

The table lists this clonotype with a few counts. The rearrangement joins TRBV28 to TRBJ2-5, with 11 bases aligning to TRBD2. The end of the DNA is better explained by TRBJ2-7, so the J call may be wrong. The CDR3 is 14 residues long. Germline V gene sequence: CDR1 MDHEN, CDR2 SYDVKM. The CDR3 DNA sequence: TGTGCCAGCAACCCGTCTACTAGCGGGAGCGAGCAGTACTTC. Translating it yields CASNPSTSGSEQYF.

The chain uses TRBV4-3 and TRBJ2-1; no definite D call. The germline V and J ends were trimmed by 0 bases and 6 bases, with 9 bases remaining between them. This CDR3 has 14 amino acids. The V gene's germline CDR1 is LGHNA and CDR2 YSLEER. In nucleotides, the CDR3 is TGCGCCAGCAGCCAAGAGAGGCGGAGCAATGAGCAGTTCTTC. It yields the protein CASSQERRSNEQFF.

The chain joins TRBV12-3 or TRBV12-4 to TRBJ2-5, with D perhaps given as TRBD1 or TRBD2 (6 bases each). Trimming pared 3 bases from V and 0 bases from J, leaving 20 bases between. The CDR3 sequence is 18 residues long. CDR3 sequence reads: CASSLWGASGDHQETQYF. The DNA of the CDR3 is TGTGCCAGCAGTTTGTGGGGGGCCAGCGGCGATCACCAAGAGACCCAGTACTTC.

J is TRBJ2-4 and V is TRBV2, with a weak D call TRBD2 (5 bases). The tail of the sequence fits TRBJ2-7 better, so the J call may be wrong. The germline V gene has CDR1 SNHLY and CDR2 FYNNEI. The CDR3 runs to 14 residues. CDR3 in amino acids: CASSFEGITYEQYF. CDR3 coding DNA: TGTGCCAGTAGTTTTGAGGGAATCACCTACGAGCAGTACTTC.

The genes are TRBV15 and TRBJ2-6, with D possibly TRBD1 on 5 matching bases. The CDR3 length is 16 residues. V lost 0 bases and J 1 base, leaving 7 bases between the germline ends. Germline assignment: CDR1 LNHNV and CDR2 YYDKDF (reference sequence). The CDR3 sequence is CATSRDRASGANVLTF. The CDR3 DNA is TGTGCCACCAGCAGAGACAGGGCGTCTGGGGCCAACGTCCTGACTTTC.

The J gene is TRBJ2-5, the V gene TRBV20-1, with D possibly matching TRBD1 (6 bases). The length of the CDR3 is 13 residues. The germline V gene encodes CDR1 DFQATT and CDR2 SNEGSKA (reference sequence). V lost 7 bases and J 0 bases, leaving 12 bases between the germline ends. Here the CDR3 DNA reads TGCAGTGTTAACAGGGCGGACCAAGAGACCCAGTACTTC. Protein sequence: CSVNRADQETQYF.

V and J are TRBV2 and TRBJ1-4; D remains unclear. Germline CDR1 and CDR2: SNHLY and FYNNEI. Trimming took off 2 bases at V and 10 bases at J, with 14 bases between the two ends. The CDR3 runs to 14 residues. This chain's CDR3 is CASSEKESLGKLFF. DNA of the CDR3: TGTGCCAGCAGTGAAAAGGAGTCCCTTGGAAAACTGTTTTTT.

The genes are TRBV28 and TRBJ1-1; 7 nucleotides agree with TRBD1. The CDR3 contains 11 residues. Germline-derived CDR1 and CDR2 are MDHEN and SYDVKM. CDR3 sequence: CASTGYTEAFF. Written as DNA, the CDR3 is TGTGCGTCGACAGGGTACACTGAAGCTTTCTTT.

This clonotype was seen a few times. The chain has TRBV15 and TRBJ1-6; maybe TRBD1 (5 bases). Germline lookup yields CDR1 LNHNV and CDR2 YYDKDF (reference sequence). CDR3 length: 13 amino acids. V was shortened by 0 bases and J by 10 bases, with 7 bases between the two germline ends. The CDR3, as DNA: TGTGCCACCAGCAGAGATCGGGGGTCACCCCTCCACTTT. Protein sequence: CATSRDRGSPLHF.

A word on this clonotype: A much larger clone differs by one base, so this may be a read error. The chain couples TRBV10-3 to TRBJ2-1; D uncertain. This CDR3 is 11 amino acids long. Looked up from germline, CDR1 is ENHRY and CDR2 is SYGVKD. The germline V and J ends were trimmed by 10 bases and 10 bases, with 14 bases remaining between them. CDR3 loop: CATGSTYEQFF. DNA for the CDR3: TGTGCCACCGGGTCCACCTACGAGCAGTTCTTC.

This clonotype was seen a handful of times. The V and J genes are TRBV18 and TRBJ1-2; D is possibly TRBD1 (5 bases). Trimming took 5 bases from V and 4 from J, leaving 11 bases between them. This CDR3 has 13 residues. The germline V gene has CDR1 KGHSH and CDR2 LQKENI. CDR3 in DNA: TGTGCCAGCTCAACCGGGGACCTCTATGGCTACACCTTC. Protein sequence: CASSTGDLYGYTF.

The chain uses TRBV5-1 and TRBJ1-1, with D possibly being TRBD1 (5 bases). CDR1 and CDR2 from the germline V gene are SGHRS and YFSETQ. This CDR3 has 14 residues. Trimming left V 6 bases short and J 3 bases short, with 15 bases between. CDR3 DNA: TGCGCCAGCATCTTATGGGGGTATGACACTGAAGCTTTCTTT. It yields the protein CASILWGYDTEAFF.